These 14 T cell receptor beta chains came from one sample sequenced in a study of Ad26.COV2.S vaccination and SARS-CoV-2 variants. Measured with immunoSEQ multiplex PCR; TCRdb has only the in-frame clones, and not every one. The sample holds some 340,000 clones, 86% seen once. Specified treatment: roughly 19 received Ad26.COV2.S at low or high dose, single or two shots; roughly five received placebo; per-sample allocation not given. Specimen acquisition occurred on day 63 following the initial vaccine or placebo injection. Sequences were derived from peripheral blood, sampled in a trial of Ad26.COV2.S vaccine versus placebo. Receptors were obtained from a person between 18 and 65 years old who received the Ad26.COV2.S COVID-19 vaccine or a placebo.

In this sample, this clone turned up a few times. The chain recombines TRBV7-6 with TRBJ2-7; 7 bases fit TRBD1. Trimming cost V 3 bases and J 2 bases; bases outside gene matches: 1. Looked up from germline, CDR1 is SGHVS and CDR2 is FNYEAQ. CDR3 length equals 13 residues. This chain's CDR3 is CASSFGTAYEQYF. The CDR3, as DNA: TGTGCCAGCAGCTTCGGGACAGCCTACGAGCAGTACTTC.

The chain is built from TRBV5-1 and TRBJ2-2; a possible D gene is TRBD1 (6 bases). Trimming cost V 4 bases and J 1 base, with 11 bases left between them. The V gene's germline CDR1 is SGHRS and CDR2 YFSETQ. The CDR3 is 15 residues long. The CDR3 coding sequence is TGCGCCAGCAGCCAGACAGGCCAGAACACCGGGGAGCTGTTTTTT. Protein sequence: CASSQTGQNTGELFF.

The rearrangement joins TRBV24-1 to TRBJ1-3; the D gene is possibly TRBD1 (6 bases). V dropped 4 bases and J dropped 0 bases, with 21 bases sitting between them. Per the germline V gene, CDR1 is KGHDR and CDR2 is SFDVKD. The CDR3 spans 19 residues. The CDR3 sequence: CATSDLPFSRQDSGNTIYF. The CDR3 nucleotides read TGTGCCACCAGTGACCTACCCTTTTCCCGACAGGACTCTGGAAACACCATATATTTT.

CDR3 in amino acids: CASSPDSNYGYTF. CDR3 sequence (DNA): TGTGCCAGCAGCCCCGACAGTAACTATGGCTACACCTTC. This chain connects TRBV11-1 to TRBJ1-2, with D possibly matching TRBD1 (5 bases). From germline, CDR1 is SGHAT and CDR2 FQDESV (reference sequence). V was cut by 5 bases and J by 1 base, with 8 bases left in between. The CDR3 contains 13 residues.

The rearrangement links TRBV7-9 to TRBJ2-2; 8 bases align to TRBD2. The CDR3 spans 16 residues. Germline lookup yields CDR1 SEHNR and CDR2 FQNEAQ (reference sequence). V lost 3 bases, J lost 1 base, and 4 bases stayed unmatched. CDR3 nucleotides: TGTGCCAGCAGCTTCCCGGGAGGGGGGAACACCGGGGAGCTGTTTTTT. Translation: CASSFPGGGNTGELFF.

This clone was found once. V gene TRBV4-1 combines with J gene TRBJ1-5, with no clear D. V gave up 1 base and J gave up 0 bases, with 13 bases separating them. Germline values: CDR1 MGHRA, CDR2 YSYEKL. This CDR3 spans 17 amino acids. The CDR3 reads CASSQAGGLYSNQPQHF. CDR3 sequence (DNA): TGCGCCAGCAGCCAAGCGGGAGGCCTTTATAGCAATCAGCCCCAGCATTTT.

This clone was detected only a few times. The rearrangement uses TRBV6-5 and TRBJ1-1; the D is unclear. The CDR3 loop spans 14 amino acids. CDR1 and CDR2 (germline): MNHEY, SVGAGI. Trimming removed 2 bases at V and 9 bases at J, with 16 bases between. CDR3 protein: CASSYDPDLGKAFF. DNA of the CDR3: TGTGCCAGCAGTTACGATCCTGACTTAGGCAAAGCTTTCTTT.

A few counts support this clone. V usage is TRBV10-3 and J usage is TRBJ1-2, with D possibly matching TRBD1 (5 bases). The V gene lost 4 bases and the J gene lost 4 bases, with 13 bases spanning the gap. Germline-derived CDR1 and CDR2 are ENHRY and SYGVKD. The CDR3 totals 14 residues. CDR3 in amino acids: CAISGEGTIYGYTF. In nucleotides, the CDR3 is TGTGCCATCAGTGGAGAAGGGACCATCTATGGCTACACCTTC.

The CDR3, as DNA: TGTGCCAGCAGTGATCGGGAGACCCAGTACTTC. It codes for CASSDRETQYF. The V gene is TRBV6-1, the J gene TRBJ2-5; D is undetermined. This CDR3 has 11 amino acids. Deletions cut 3 bases from V and 5 bases from J, with 4 bases between. In germline, CDR1 is MNHNS, CDR2 SASEGT.

The chain combines TRBV19 with TRBJ2-3; 7 bases map to TRBD2. The CDR3 runs 15 residues. V was pared by 1 base and J by 2 bases, with 3 bases of the junction left unmatched. Germline V CDR1 and CDR2: LNHDA, SQIVND (reference sequence). The CDR3 loop is CASSIVGGYTDTQYF. The CDR3 region has the DNA TGTGCCAGTAGTATAGTCGGGGGGTACACAGATACGCAGTATTTT.

The chain recombines TRBV5-4 with TRBJ1-1, with a weak D call TRBD1 (5 bases). CDR3 length equals 18 residues. Germline V CDR1 and CDR2: SGHNT, YYREEE (reference sequence). Trimming removed 0 bases at V and 1 base at J, with 19 bases between. The DNA for the CDR3 is TGTGCCAGCAGCTTGGGGGTCTCAGGGCTTCACCGGAACACTGAAGCTTTCTTT. Translation gives CASSLGVSGLHRNTEAFF.

V gene TRBV30 combines with J gene TRBJ1-6; D ambiguous. V was clipped by 4 bases and J by 9 bases, with 16 bases between them. The V gene's germline CDR1 is GTSNPN and CDR2 SVGIG (reference sequence). CDR3 size: 14 residues. The CDR3 sequence: CAWKKVSASSPLHF. As DNA, the CDR3 is TGTGCCTGGAAAAAAGTGTCAGCTTCTTCACCCCTCCACTTT.

V is TRBV5-1 and J is TRBJ2-5; D remains ambiguous. The CDR3 is made up of 15 amino acids. Deletions cut 0 bases from V and 2 bases from J, with 11 bases between. The germline V gene has CDR1 SGHRS and CDR2 YFSETQ. The CDR3 loop reads CASSLGGSKQETQYF. Here the CDR3 DNA reads TGCGCCAGCAGCTTGGGCGGCAGCAAACAAGAGACCCAGTACTTC.

This chain connects TRBV9 to TRBJ2-1, with D unresolved. The CDR3 contains 18 residues. Germline CDR1 and CDR2: SGDLS and YYNGEE. V lost 3 bases and J 4 bases, leaving 23 bases between the germline ends. The CDR3 DNA reads as TGTGCCAGCAGCGACGATCACAAGGGCGGACCGCAATACAATGAGCAGTTCTTC. Its protein is CASSDDHKGGPQYNEQFF.